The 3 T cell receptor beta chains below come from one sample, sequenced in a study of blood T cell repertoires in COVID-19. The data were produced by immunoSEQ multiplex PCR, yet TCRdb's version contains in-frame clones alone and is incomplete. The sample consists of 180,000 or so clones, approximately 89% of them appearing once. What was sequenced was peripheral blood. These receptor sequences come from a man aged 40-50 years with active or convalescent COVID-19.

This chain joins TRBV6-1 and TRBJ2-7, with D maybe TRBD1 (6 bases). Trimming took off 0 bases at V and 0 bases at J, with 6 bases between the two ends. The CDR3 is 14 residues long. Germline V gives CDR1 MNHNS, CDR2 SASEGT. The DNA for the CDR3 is TGTGCCAGCAGTGAAGCAGGGGGCTCCTACGAGCAGTACTTC. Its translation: CASSEAGGSYEQYF.

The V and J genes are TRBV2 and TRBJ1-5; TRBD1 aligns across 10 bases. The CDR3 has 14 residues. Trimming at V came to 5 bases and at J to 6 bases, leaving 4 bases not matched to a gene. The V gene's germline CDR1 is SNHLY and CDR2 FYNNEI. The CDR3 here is CASSSTGGTQPQHF. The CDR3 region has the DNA TGTGCCAGCAGTTCGACAGGGGGCACTCAGCCCCAGCATTTT.

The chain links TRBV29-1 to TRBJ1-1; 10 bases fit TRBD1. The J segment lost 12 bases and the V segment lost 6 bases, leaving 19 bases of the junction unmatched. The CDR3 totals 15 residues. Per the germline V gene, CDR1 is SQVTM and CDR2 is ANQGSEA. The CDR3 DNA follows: TGCAGCGTCCGACCTGGACAGGGGGATCAATCGGCGACTTTCTTT. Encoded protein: CSVRPGQGDQSATFF.